This record covers a single T cell receptor (beta chain). Germline V lookup: CDR1 DFQATT, CDR2 SNEGSKA (reference sequence). The CDR3 consists of 13 residues. V lost 3 bases to trimming and J lost 6 bases, with 14 bases between them. The data belong to a study of blood T cells in healthy people across ages. The use of a sample-barcoded 5' primer and a J-beta primer mix characterized a second PCR of roughly 6 to 11 cycles. MiXCR, run by TCRdb on the 5' RACE reads, gives a single entry per CDR3 protein. The sample contains under 1,000,000 distinct CDR3 sequences, about half of which appear only once. The TCR originated in a man at least 80 years old in good health. This rearrangement joins TRBV20-1 to TRBJ1-1, with D hard to call. The specimen sequenced was blood. The CDR3 loop is CSASVGPVAEAFF. DNA for the CDR3: TGCAGTGCTAGCGTTGGGCCGGTCGCTGAAGCTTTCTTT.